Shown below are 18 T cell receptor beta chains from a single sample sequenced in a study of PD-1 blockade in classical Hodgkin lymphoma. Profiling relied on immunoSEQ multiplex PCR, and the TCRdb table lists in-frame clones only, not all of them. The data contain approximately 27,000 clones, over 75% of them seen just once; the ten biggest clones take up around a sixth. Time point here: cycle 4 day 1 (C4D1), after five to seven weeks of nivolumab. Every patient was affected by relapse after autologous stem cell transplantation, while exposure to brentuximab vedotin was not uniform. Sequencing used peripheral blood mononuclear cells (PBMCs), obtained before the fourth cycle of nivolumab. The receptors stem from a human donor with classical Hodgkin lymphoma.

J is TRBJ1-6 and V is TRBV28; D uncertain. V was shortened by 8 bases and J by 11 bases, with 28 bases between the two germline ends. CDR1 and CDR2 from the germline V gene are MDHEN and SYDVKM. CDR3 length: 17 residues. The CDR3 sequence: CASVKGTELFHGTPLHF. The CDR3, as DNA: TGTGCCAGCGTCAAGGGAACAGAGCTCTTTCACGGGACACCCCTCCACTTT.

This clone was observed a few times. The V call is TRBV16, the J call TRBJ2-7; the D gene is possibly TRBD1 (6 bases). This CDR3 comprises 17 residues. Germline V CDR1 and CDR2: KGHSY, FQNENV. V was clipped by 4 bases and J by 1 base, with 20 bases between them. The CDR3 sequence is CASSLGTPLTWSYEQYF. In nucleotides, the CDR3 is TGTGCCAGCAGCCTCGGGACACCACTAACTTGGTCCTACGAGCAGTACTTC.

The rearrangement links TRBV6-5 to TRBJ2-1; D is ambiguous. V lost 5 bases and J lost 9, with 8 bases in between. The CDR3 is 11 residues long. Germline V lookup: CDR1 MNHEY, CDR2 SVGAGI. The CDR3 DNA is TGTGCCAGCAGTCACAGACTTGAGCAGTTCTTC. Its translation: CASSHRLEQFF.

The chain employs TRBV6-5 and TRBJ2-5, with 9 bases matching TRBD2. The CDR3 consists of 15 residues. Trimming took 6 bases from V and 3 from J; bases not matched to a gene: 8. The germline gives CDR1 MNHEY, CDR2 SVGAGI. The CDR3, as DNA: TGTGCCAGCAGGTTCTTAGCGGGGGAGAAAGAGACCCAGTACTTC. Translating it yields CASRFLAGEKETQYF.

The V and J genes are TRBV4-1 and TRBJ1-6, with D tentatively TRBD1 (5 bases). This CDR3 region has 17 residues. The V end lost 3 bases, the J end lost 3 bases, and 15 bases lay between the germline ends. CDR1 MGHRA and CDR2 YSYEKL come from the germline V gene. The CDR3 DNA follows: TGCGCCAGCAGCCAGAAGACCGGGGGAAACTATAATTCACCCCTCCACTTT. It is translated as CASSQKTGGNYNSPLHF.

This chain connects TRBV28 to TRBJ1-2; possible D gene TRBD1, 5 bases. Per germline, CDR1 MDHEN and CDR2 SYDVKM. The CDR3 has 14 residues. Trimming shortened V by 3 bases and J by 8 bases, and 16 bases separated the two germline ends. CDR3 nucleotides: TGTGCCAGCAGTTTCCCTAGAGGGGTCGGAGGCTACACCTTC. Amino acids: CASSFPRGVGGYTF.

The chain joins TRBV28 to TRBJ1-1; D is unresolved. CDR3 size: 16 residues. The V and J ends lost 5 bases and 4 bases respectively, with 20 bases between them. The germline V gene has CDR1 MDHEN and CDR2 SYDVKM. For the CDR3, the DNA is TGTGCCAGCAGTCCCGGTTGGGTAGGGCATGGCACTGAAGCTTTCTTT. Amino acid sequence: CASSPGWVGHGTEAFF.

This chain connects TRBV27 to TRBJ2-5; D unclear. Germline lookup yields CDR1 MNHEY and CDR2 SMNVEV (reference sequence). V shed 8 bases and J shed 3 bases, with 7 bases lying between them. The CDR3 runs to 11 residues. CDR3 sequence: CASSLEETQYF. The CDR3 region has the DNA TGTGCCAGCTCGTTGGAAGAGACCCAGTACTTC.

A few counts support this clone. J is TRBJ2-6 and V is TRBV29-1; D is uncertain. Per the germline V gene, CDR1 is SQVTM and CDR2 is ANQGSEA. V lost 2 bases to trimming and J lost 0 bases, with 11 bases between them. This CDR3 has 16 amino acids. The CDR3 reads CSVEKDVDSGANVLTF. The CDR3 nucleotides read TGCAGCGTTGAAAAGGACGTTGACTCTGGGGCCAACGTCCTGACTTTC.

This clone was detected once. The V gene is TRBV7-2, the J gene TRBJ2-5, with 8 bases aligning to TRBD2. Germline-derived CDR1 and CDR2 are SGHTA and FQGNSA. V lost 5 bases and J lost 10; bases outside the gene matches: 6. The CDR3 consists of 12 residues. CDR3 sequence reads: CASSPGGLVQYF. Written as DNA, the CDR3 is TGTGCCAGCAGCCCGGGGGGGTTGGTCCAGTACTTC.

Only a few counts were recorded for this clone. The gene calls are TRBV7-9 and TRBJ2-7, with 13 bases lining up with TRBD2. The V gene's germline CDR1 is SEHNR and CDR2 FQNEAQ (reference sequence). J was trimmed by 2 bases and V by 5 bases; bases with no gene match: 12. The CDR3 is 18 amino acids. The CDR3 bases are TGTGCCAGCAGCGGGACTAGCGGGGTACTATTCTCCCCCTACGAGCAGTACTTC. Protein: CASSGTSGVLFSPYEQYF.

This rearrangement joins TRBV7-6 to TRBJ1-2; D gene uncertain. This CDR3 region has 16 residues. Germline V gene sequence: CDR1 SGHVS, CDR2 FNYEAQ. The germline V and J ends were trimmed by 5 bases and 4 bases, with 20 bases remaining between them. The CDR3 here is CASSHQRWVPTYGYTF. CDR3 sequence (DNA): TGTGCCAGCAGCCACCAGCGATGGGTCCCCACCTATGGCTACACCTTC.

The V and J genes are TRBV5-1 and TRBJ2-3; TRBD2 might be the D (6 bases). The CDR3 consists of 15 residues. Trimming pared 3 bases from V and 0 bases from J, leaving 11 bases between. CDR1 SGHRS and CDR2 YFSETQ come from the germline V gene. CDR3 sequence (DNA): TGCGCCAGCAGCTCGGGACTCGCTAGCACAGATACGCAGTATTTT. This encodes CASSSGLASTDTQYF.

The J gene is TRBJ2-7, the V gene TRBV6-4; a possible D gene is TRBD1 (5 bases). The CDR3 has 12 residues. Germline V gives CDR1 MRHNA, CDR2 SNTAGT. Trimming removed 6 bases from V and 2 bases from J, with 8 bases in between. The CDR3 sequence is CASRDTAYEQYF. The CDR3, as DNA: TGTGCCAGCAGGGACACCGCCTACGAGCAGTACTTC.

The CDR3 sequence is CASSYVLEMNTEAFF. CDR3 DNA: TGTGCCAGCAGTTACGTCCTGGAGATGAACACTGAAGCTTTCTTT. This chain connects TRBV6-6 to TRBJ1-1; D ambiguous. This CDR3 has 15 residues. Germline loops: CDR1 MNHNY, CDR2 SVGAGI (reference sequence). V was shortened by 2 bases and J by 0 bases, with 10 bases between the two germline ends.

This clone was found once. This chain uses TRBV7-9 with TRBJ2-7; 8 bases agree with TRBD1. Trimming cost V 5 bases and J 1 base; bases outside gene matches: 7. Germline V gives CDR1 SEHNR, CDR2 FQNEAQ (reference sequence). The CDR3 runs 15 residues. CDR3: CASSIRQGTSYEQYF. The CDR3 coding sequence is TGTGCCAGCAGCATTAGACAGGGGACTTCCTACGAGCAGTACTTC.

In this sample, this clone turned up once. The V and J genes are TRBV28 and TRBJ2-1; 10 bases line up with TRBD1. Germline V lookup: CDR1 MDHEN, CDR2 SYDVKM. CDR3 length: 14 amino acids. The V gene end was trimmed by 8 bases and the J gene end by 3 bases; junction bases not matched to a gene: 4. The CDR3 bases are TGTGCCAGCCGCCGGGACAGGGGCTACAATGAGCAGTTCTTC. It specifies CASRRDRGYNEQFF. Drawing the rest from reference TRBV28 and TRBJ2-1, the complete variable domain is DVKVTQSSRYLVKRTGEKVFLECVQDMDHENMFWYRQDPGLGLRLIYFSYDVKMKEKGDIPEGYSVSREKKERFSLILESASTNQTSMYLCASRRDRGYNEQFFGPGTRLTVL.

This clone was counted between two and nine times. The genes are TRBV6-1 and TRBJ1-2; D gene ambiguous. Trimming shortened V by 5 bases and J by 8 bases, and 18 bases separated the two germline ends. The CDR3 extends over 14 amino acids. Germline V gene data show CDR1 as MNHNS and CDR2 as SASEGT. The CDR3 reads CASSQSKHPEGYTF. CDR3 sequence (DNA): TGTGCCAGCAGTCAATCGAAACACCCGGAGGGCTACACCTTC.